Below, one T cell receptor (beta chain) is given with its context. Its cognate antigen is unknown. Healthy bone marrow donors made up the cohort. The donors, nominally healthy at sampling, likely had unrecorded immune exposures. The data derive from a study of cytomegalovirus exposure and HLA in healthy donors. Study as a whole: Unique TCR beta sequences numbering approximately 120 million came from 150 million to 200 million T cells in an earlier analysis. Study-wide results and limits: Among TCR beta chains, those listed as cytomegalovirus-associated numbered 164.

Primers included in the PCR were 60 Vbeta and 13 Jbeta primers. The assay was immunoSEQ multiplex PCR, and TCRdb's table has in-frame clones only and misses some. The repertoire holds roughly 200,000 clones, with roughly 80% as singletons. Looked up from germline, CDR1 is SEHNR and CDR2 is FQNEAQ (reference sequence). The CDR3 extends over 14 amino acids. V gave up 4 bases and J gave up 7 bases, with 11 bases separating them. Source material: PBMCs. The TCR originated in a man aged 25-45 years in good health and CMV-seronegative. This chain uses TRBV7-9 with TRBJ1-6; perhaps TRBD1 as D (5 bases). For the CDR3, the DNA is TGTGCCAGCAGCTGGACGGGGGGGAATTCACCCCTCCACTTT. Protein sequence: CASSWTGGNSPLHF. The full variable domain, with the rest looked up from reference TRBV7-9 and TRBJ1-6, is DTGVSQNPRHKITKRGQNVTFRCDPISEHNRLYWYRQTLGQGPEFLTYFQNEAQLEKSRLLSDRFSAERPKGSFSTLEIQRTEQGDSAMYLCASSWTGGNSPLHFGNGTRLTVT.